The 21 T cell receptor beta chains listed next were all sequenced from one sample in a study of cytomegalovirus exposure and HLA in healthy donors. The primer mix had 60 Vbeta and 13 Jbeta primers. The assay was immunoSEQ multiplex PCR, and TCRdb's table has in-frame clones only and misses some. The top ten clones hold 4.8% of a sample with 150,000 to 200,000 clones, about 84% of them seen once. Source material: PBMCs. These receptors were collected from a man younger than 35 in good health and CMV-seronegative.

CDR3 loop: CSVEEVPDRNYGYTF. For the CDR3, the DNA is TGCAGCGTTGAAGAGGTGCCCGACAGGAACTATGGCTACACCTTC. This chain uses TRBV29-1 with TRBJ1-2; D is perhaps TRBD1 (6 bases). The germline V gene has CDR1 SQVTM and CDR2 ANQGSEA. Trimming pared 0 bases from V and 2 bases from J, leaving 13 bases between. This CDR3 is built from 15 residues.

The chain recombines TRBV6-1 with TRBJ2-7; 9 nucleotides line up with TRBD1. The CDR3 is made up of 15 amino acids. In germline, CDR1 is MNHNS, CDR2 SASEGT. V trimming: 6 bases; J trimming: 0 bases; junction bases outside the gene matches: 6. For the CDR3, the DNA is TGTGCCAGCAGCGTTACAGGGGGCATCTCCTACGAGCAGTACTTC. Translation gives CASSVTGGISYEQYF.

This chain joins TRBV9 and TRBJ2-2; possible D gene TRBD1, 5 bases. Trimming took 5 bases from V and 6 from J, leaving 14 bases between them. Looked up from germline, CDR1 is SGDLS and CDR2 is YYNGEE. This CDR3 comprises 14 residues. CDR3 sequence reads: CASRRSGWAGELFF. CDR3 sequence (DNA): TGTGCCAGCAGACGGTCAGGGTGGGCCGGGGAGCTGTTTTTT. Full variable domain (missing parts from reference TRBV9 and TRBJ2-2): DSGVTQTPKHLITATGQRVTLRCSPRSGDLSVYWYQQSLDQGLQFLIQYYNGEERAKGNILERFSAQQFPDLHSELNLSSLELGDSALYFCASRRSGWAGELFFGEGSRLTVL.

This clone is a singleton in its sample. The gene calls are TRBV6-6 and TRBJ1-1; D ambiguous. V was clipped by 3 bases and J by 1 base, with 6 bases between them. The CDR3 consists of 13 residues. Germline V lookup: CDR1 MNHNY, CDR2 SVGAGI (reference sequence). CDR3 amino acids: CASSYEGNTEAFF. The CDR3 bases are TGTGCCAGCAGTTATGAGGGGAACACTGAAGCTTTCTTT.

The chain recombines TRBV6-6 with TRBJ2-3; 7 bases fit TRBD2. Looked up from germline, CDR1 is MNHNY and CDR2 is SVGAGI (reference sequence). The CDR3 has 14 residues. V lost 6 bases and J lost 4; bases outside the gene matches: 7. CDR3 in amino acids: CASSPGEGADTQYF. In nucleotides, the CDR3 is TGTGCCAGCAGCCCCGGGGAGGGCGCAGATACGCAGTATTTT.

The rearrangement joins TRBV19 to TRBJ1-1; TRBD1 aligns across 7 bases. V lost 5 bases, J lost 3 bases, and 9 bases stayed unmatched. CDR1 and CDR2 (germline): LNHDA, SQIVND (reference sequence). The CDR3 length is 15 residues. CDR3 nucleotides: TGTGCCAGTAGTGGAAGAGACAGGGTTTACACTGAAGCTTTCTTT. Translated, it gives CASSGRDRVYTEAFF.

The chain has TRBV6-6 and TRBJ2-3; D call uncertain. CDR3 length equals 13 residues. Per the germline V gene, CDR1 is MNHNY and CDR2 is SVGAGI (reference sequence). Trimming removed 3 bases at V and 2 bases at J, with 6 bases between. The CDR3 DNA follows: TGTGCCAGCAGTTATAGTCCCACAGATACGCAGTATTTT. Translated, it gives CASSYSPTDTQYF.

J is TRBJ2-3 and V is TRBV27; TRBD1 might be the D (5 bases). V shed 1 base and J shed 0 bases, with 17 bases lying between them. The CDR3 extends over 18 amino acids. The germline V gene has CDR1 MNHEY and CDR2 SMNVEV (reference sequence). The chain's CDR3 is CASSLYPPRATSTDTQYF. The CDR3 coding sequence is TGTGCCAGCAGTTTATACCCCCCCAGGGCGACTAGCACAGATACGCAGTATTTT.

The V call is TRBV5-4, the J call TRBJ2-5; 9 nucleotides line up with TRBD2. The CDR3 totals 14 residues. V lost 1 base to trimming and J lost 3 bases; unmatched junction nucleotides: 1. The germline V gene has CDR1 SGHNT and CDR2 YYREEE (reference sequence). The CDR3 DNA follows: TGTGCCAGCAGCTTGCGGACTAGCGAAGAGACCCAGTACTTC. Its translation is CASSLRTSEETQYF.

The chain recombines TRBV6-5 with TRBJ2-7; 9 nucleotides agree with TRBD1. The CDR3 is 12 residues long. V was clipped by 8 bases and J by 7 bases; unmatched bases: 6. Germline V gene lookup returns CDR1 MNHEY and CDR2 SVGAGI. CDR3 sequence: CASGTGTGEQYF. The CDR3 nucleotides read TGTGCCAGCGGGACAGGGACAGGGGAGCAGTACTTC.

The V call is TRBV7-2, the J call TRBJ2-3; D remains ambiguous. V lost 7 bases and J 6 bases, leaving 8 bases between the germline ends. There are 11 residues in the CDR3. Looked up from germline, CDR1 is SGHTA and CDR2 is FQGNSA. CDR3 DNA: TGTGCCAGCACCCCGCGGGATACGCAGTATTTT. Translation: CASTPRDTQYF. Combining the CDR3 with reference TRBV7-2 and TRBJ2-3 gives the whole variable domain GAGVSQSPSNKVTEKGKDVELRCDPISGHTALYWYRQSLGQGLEFLIYFQGNSAPDKSGLPSDRFSAERTGGSVSTLTIQRTQQEDSAVYLCASTPRDTQYFGPGTRLTVL.

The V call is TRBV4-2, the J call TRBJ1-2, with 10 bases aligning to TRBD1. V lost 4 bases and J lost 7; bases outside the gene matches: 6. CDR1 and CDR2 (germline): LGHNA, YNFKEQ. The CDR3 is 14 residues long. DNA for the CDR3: TGTGCCAGCAGCCCCTCGACAGGGGGCCTTGGCTACACCTTC. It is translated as CASSPSTGGLGYTF.

The CDR3 loop is CASSRRDRGTNYGYTF. CDR3 nucleotide sequence: TGTGCCAGCAGCAGGCGGGACAGGGGCACTAACTATGGCTACACCTTC. V and J are TRBV6-6 and TRBJ1-2, with 10 bases lining up with TRBD1. This CDR3 is built from 16 residues. Trimming cost V 6 bases and J 0 bases; bases outside gene matches: 7. Germline V gene data show CDR1 as MNHNY and CDR2 as SVGAGI (reference sequence).

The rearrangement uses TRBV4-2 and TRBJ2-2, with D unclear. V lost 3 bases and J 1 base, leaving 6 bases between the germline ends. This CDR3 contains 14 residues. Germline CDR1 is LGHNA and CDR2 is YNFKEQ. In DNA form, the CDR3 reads TGTGCCAGCAGCCATTCAGTGAACACCGGGGAGCTGTTTTTT. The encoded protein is CASSHSVNTGELFF.

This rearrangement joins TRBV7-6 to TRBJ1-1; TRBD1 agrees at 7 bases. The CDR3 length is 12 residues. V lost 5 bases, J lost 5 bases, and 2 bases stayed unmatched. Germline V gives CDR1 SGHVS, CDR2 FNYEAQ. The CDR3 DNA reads TGTGCCAGCAGCCAGGGGGAAACTGAAGCTTTCTTT. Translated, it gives CASSQGETEAFF.

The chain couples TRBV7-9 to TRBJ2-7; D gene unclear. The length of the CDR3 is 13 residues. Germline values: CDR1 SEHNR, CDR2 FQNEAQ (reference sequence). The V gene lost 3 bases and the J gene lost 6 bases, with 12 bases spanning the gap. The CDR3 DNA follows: TGTGCCAGCAGCTTTAGCTACTTGGCCGAGCAGTACTTC. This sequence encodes CASSFSYLAEQYF. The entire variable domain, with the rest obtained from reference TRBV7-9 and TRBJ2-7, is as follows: DTGVSQNPRHKITKRGQNVTFRCDPISEHNRLYWYRQTLGQGPEFLTYFQNEAQLEKSRLLSDRFSAERPKGSFSTLEIQRTEQGDSAMYLCASSFSYLAEQYFGPGTRLTVT.

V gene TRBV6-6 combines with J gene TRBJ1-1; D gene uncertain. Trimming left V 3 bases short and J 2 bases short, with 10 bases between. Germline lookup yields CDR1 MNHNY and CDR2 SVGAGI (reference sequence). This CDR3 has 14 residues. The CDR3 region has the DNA TGTGCCAGCAGTTATCGGGGTAGTAACACTGAAGCTTTCTTT. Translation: CASSYRGSNTEAFF.

CDR3 sequence (DNA): TGCAGCGTTGAAGCATGGCTAGCGGGAGAGGGAAGGGGCACAGATACGCAGTATTTT. Protein sequence: CSVEAWLAGEGRGTDTQYF. The V gene is TRBV29-1, the J gene TRBJ2-3; 10 bases are a match to TRBD2. Germline assignment: CDR1 SQVTM and CDR2 ANQGSEA. Trimming cost V 1 base and J 1 base; bases outside gene matches: 14. The CDR3 covers 19 residues.

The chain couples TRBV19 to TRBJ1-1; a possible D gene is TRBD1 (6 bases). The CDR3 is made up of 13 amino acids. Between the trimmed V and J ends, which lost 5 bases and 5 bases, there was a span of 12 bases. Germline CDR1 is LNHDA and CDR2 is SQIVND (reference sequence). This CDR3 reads CASSAHQGTEAFF. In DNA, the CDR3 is TGTGCCAGTAGTGCACACCAGGGGACTGAAGCTTTCTTT. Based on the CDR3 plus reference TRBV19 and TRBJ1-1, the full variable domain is DGGITQSPKYLFRKEGQNVTLSCEQNLNHDAMYWYRQDPGQGLRLIYYSQIVNDFQKGDIAEGYSVSREKKESFPLTVTSAQKNPTAFYLCASSAHQGTEAFFGQGTRLTVV.

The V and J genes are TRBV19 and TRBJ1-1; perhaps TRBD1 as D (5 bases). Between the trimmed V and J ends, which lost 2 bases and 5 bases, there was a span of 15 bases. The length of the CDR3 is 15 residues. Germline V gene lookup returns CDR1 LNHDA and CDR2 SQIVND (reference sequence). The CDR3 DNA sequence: TGTGCCAGTAGTATAAGGGGCAGGGAAAGGACTGAAGCTTTCTTT. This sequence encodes CASSIRGRERTEAFF.

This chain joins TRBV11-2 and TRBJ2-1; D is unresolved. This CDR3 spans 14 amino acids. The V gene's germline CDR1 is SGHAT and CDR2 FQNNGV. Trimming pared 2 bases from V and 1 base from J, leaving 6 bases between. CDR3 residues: CASSLTPSYNEQFF. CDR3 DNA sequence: TGTGCCAGCAGCTTAACACCATCCTACAATGAGCAGTTCTTC.